Here is one T cell receptor (beta chain) with its context. What it recognizes is unknown. Vbeta (60) and Jbeta (13) primers were used in the PCR. Assay: immunoSEQ multiplex PCR; the TCRdb copy retains only in-frame clones and omits some. The table has approximately 90,000 clones, roughly 80% seen once. The germline CDR1 and CDR2 sequences are MDHEN and SYDVKM. With 6 bases removed from V and 4 bases from J, the gap between germline ends came to 15 bases. The CDR3 totals 14 residues. This specimen comes from a study of cytomegalovirus exposure and HLA in healthy donors. General study points: It was confirmed in vitro that a few of the CMV-associated chains were specific for CMV antigens.

This clonotype originated in a male donor in good health and CMV-seronegative. The rearrangement joins TRBV28 to TRBJ2-5, with D maybe TRBD2 (6 bases). Sequenced material: PBMCs. CDR3 sequence: CASRTSGEAETQYF. The CDR3 region has the DNA TGTGCCAGCAGGACTTCGGGGGAGGCAGAGACCCAGTACTTC.